Sequencing of this T cell receptor beta chain was carried out in a study of shared clonotypes between healthy human individuals. This clone has just one count. Its target is not known. This CDR3 comprises 18 residues. Germline assignment: CDR1 SGHDT and CDR2 YYEEEE. The V gene lost 0 bases and the J gene lost 1 base, with 17 bases spanning the gap. TCRdb's copy holds only in-frame clones and misses some; the assay was immunoSEQ multiplex PCR. In the table there are approximately 1.9 million clones, 80% to 95% of which are singletons. Naive CD8 cells, CD45RO-negative and positively selected for CCR7, excluded terminally differentiated effector memory CD45RA+ cells. Donors, healthy HIV-negative adults, lacked recent acute infections or vaccinations. Findings and caveats of the study: For naive CD4 cells, 4% to 6% of clonotypes were shared across a few donors.

J is TRBJ1-3 and V is TRBV5-6; possibly TRBD1 for D (6 bases). This TCR was sampled from a man between 18 and 29 years old in good health. Some clones in this sample may be carry-over from other donors' samples. Material: naive CD8+ T cells from PBMCs. The CDR3 bases are TGTGCCAGCAGCTTGGAATGGACAGCGCAACATTCTGGAAACACCATATATTTT. Translation gives CASSLEWTAQHSGNTIYF.